This T cell receptor (beta chain) was recorded in a study of CD8 T cells in Susac syndrome. On the study more broadly: Susac syndrome patients were untreated, on corticosteroids with some adding intravenous immunoglobulin, or on intravenous immunoglobulin only.

General observations from the study: The CD4+ T cell repertoire of patients with Susac syndrome showed no detectable clonal expansion.

Random-hexamer reverse transcription was applied to roughly 0.45 to 1 ug RNA. TCRdb analysed the immunoSEQ multiplex PCR reads with MiXCR anew, one entry per CDR3 protein. This sample has some 180,000 distinct CDR3 sequences, with around 90% found just once. It was negative isolation that provided the CD8+ and CD4+ T cells, whereas TEMRA cells were enriched by FACS. As concerns this clonotype: Its antigen is still unknown.

The CDR3 runs 16 residues. CDR1 is SGHTA, CDR2 FQGTGA, per germline. V was clipped by 3 bases and J by 3 bases, with 14 bases between them. The clonotype was recovered from a human donor with Susac syndrome. The sequencing input was CD4+ T cells from PBMCs. V and J are TRBV7-3 and TRBJ1-4; unclear D gene. CDR3 in DNA: TGTGCCAGCAGCTTCGATCTGTCACATTCTAATGAAAAACTGTTTTTT. Translated: CASSFDLSHSNEKLFF.